This T cell receptor beta chain derives from a study of T cell responses to AZD1222 COVID-19 vaccine. Study results and caveats: In a largely white British group with more females than males, clonal diversity was possibly underestimated.

Comments on this clone: Its antigen is not known.

V lost 2 bases and J 3 bases, leaving 8 bases between the germline ends. Per germline, CDR1 SGHAT and CDR2 FQNNGV. The CDR3 length is 13 residues. Clones were sequenced by immunoSEQ multiplex PCR, and TCRdb holds only the in-frame ones, with some missing. The repertoire consists of 100,000 to 150,000 clones, with 85% occurring once and the leading ten covering approximately 4.4%. The source was peripheral blood, collected 28 days after the second AZD1222 dose. The V and J genes are TRBV11-2 and TRBJ2-7, with D possibly being TRBD1 (5 bases). The source is an adult who received the AZD1222 COVID-19 vaccine. The chain's CDR3 is CASSLWQGYEQYF. The DNA of the CDR3 is TGTGCCAGCAGCTTATGGCAGGGCTACGAGCAGTACTTC.